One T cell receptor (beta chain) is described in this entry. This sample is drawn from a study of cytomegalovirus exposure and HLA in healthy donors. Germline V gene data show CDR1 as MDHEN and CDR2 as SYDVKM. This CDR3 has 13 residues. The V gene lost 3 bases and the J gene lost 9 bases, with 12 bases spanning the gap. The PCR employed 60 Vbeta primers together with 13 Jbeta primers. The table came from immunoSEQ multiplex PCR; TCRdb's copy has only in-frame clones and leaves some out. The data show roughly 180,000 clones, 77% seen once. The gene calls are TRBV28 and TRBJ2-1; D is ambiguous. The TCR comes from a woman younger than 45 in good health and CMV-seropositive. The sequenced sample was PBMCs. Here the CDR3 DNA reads TGTGCCAGCAGTTTCCCAGATCGCGGTGAGCAGTTCTTC. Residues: CASSFPDRGEQFF.